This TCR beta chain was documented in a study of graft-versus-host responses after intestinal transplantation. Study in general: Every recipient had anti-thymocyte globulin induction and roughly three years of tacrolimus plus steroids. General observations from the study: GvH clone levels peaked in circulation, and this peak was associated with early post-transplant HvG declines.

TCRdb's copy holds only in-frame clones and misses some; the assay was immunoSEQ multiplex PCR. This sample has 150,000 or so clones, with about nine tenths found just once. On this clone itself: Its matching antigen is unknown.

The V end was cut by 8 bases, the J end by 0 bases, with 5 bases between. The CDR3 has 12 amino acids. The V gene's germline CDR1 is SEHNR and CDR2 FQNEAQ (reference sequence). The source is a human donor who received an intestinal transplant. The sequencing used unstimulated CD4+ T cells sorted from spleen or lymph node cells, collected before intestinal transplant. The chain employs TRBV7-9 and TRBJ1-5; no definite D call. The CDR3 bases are TGTGCCAGCGGGGATAGCAATCAGCCCCAGCATTTT. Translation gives CASGDSNQPQHF.